Listed below are T cell receptor beta chains from one sample, sequenced in a study of T cell changes during pregnancy in multiple sclerosis. Using immunoSEQ multiplex PCR, the repertoire was profiled, and TCRdb retains in-frame clones only, with some absent. This sample has 39,000 or so clones, with around 92% found just once. The source material was CD8+ T cells from peripheral blood mononuclear cells, sampled in the third trimester of pregnancy. The receptor source for this set is a female donor with multiple sclerosis, enrolled in a pregnancy study. CDR3s leave out the opening cysteine and the closing phenylalanine or tryptophan. Size values are once, few and many counts, or a class for expanded clones, and some rows have none.

once	TRBV7-6	TRBJ2-1	ASSPGTVKGDEQF
NA	TRBV4-3	TRBJ2-5	ASSQGVWGSETQY
NA	TRBV5-1	TRBJ2-2	ASTMESVTGELF
NA	TRBV11-2	TRBJ2-1	ASSYESSYNEQF
NA	TRBV19	TRBJ2-2	ASAWDRGVDRELF
NA	TRBV29-1	TRBJ1-2	SVDDRNGYT
NA	TRBV28	TRBJ2-7	ASSLRDTPSGSNEQY
NA	TRBV7-9	TRBJ1-1	ASSKRDNTFMNTEAF
NA	TRBV5-1	TRBJ2-1	ASSSTHPGLADYNEQF
NA	TRBV2	TRBJ1-3	ASSDGLDSGNTIY
NA	TRBV5-6	TRBJ1-2	ASSLAVFNYGYT
NA	TRBV28	TRBJ2-7	ASRLGLAGNDEQY